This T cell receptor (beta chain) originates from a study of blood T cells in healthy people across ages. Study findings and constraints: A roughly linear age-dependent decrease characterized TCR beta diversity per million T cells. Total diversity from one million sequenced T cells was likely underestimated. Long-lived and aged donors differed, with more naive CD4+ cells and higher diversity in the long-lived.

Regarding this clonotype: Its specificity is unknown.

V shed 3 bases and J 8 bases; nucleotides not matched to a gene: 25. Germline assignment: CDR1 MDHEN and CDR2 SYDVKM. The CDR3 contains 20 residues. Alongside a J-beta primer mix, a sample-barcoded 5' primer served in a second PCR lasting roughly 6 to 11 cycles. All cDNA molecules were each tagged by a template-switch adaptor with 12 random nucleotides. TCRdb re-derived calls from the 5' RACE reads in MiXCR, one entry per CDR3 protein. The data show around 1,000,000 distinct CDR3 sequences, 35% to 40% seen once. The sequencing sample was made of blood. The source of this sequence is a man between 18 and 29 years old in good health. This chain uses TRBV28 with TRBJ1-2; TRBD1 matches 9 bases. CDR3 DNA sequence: TGTGCCAGCAGTTTCCCCCTTACTGGGACAGGGAACGAGTGGATATCGGGCTACACCTTC. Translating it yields CASSFPLTGTGNEWISGYTF.